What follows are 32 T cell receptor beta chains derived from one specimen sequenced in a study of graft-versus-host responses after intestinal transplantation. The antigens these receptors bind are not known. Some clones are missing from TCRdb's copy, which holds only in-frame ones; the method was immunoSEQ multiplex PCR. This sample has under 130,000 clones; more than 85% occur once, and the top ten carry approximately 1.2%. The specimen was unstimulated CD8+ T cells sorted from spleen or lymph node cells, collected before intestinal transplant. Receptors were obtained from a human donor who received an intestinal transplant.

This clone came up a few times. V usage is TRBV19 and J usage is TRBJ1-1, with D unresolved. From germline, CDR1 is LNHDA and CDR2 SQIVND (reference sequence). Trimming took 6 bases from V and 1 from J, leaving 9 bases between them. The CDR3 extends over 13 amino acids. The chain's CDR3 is CASRVVGNTEAFF. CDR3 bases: TGTGCCAGTAGGGTGGTCGGGAACACTGAAGCTTTCTTT.

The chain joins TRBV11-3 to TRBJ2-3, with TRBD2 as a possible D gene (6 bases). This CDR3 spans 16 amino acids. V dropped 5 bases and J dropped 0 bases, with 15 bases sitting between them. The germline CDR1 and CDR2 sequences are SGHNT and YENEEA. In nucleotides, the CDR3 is TGTGCCAGCAGCGCCCGACTAGAGAAGAGCACAGATACGCAGTATTTT. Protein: CASSARLEKSTDTQYF.

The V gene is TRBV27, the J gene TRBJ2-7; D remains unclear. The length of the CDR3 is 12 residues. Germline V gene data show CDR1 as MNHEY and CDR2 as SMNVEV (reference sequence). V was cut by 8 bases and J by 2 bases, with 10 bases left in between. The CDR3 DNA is TGTGCCAGCCGCCTCTCCCCCTACGAGCAGTACTTC. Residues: CASRLSPYEQYF.

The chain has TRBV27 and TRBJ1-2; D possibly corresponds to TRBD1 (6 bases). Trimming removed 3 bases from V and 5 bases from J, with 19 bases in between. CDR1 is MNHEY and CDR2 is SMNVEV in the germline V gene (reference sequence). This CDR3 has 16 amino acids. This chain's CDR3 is CASSLTGVPRGYGYTF. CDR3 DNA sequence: TGTGCCAGCAGTTTGACAGGCGTCCCTAGGGGGTATGGCTACACCTTC.

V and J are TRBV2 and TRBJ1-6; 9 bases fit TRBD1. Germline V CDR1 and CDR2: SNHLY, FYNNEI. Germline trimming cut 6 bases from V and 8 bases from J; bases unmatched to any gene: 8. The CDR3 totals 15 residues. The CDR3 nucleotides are TGTGCCAGCAGAGGACGGACAGGGGATTATTCACCCCTCCACTTT. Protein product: CASRGRTGDYSPLHF.

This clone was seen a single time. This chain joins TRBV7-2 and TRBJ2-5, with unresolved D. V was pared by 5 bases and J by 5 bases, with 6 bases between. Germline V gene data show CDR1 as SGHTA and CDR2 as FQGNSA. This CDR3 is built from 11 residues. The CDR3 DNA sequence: TGTGCCAGCAGCCGTATGGAGACCCAGTACTTC. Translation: CASSRMETQYF.

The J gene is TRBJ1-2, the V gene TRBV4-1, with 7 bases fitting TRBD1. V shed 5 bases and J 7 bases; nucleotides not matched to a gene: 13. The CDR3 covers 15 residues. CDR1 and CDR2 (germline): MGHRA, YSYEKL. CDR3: CASSSHGGGAGGYTF. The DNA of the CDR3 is TGCGCCAGCAGCTCACATGGAGGGGGCGCGGGTGGCTACACCTTC.

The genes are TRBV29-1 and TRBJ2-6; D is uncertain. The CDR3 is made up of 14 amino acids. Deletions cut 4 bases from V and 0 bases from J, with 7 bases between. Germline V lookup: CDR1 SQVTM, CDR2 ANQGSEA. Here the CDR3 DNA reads TGCAGCGTTGCAACGGTCTCTGGGGCCAACGTCCTGACTTTC. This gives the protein CSVATVSGANVLTF. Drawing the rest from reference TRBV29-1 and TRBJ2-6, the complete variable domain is SAVISQKPSRDICQRGTSLTIQCQVDSQVTMMFWYRQQPGQSLTLIATANQGSEATYESGFVIDKFPISRPNLTFSTLTVSNMSPEDSSIYLCSVATVSGANVLTFGAGSRLTVL.

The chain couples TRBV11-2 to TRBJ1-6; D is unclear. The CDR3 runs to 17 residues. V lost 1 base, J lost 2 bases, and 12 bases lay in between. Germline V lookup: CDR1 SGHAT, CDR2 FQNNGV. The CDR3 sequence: CASSLVMGRPYNSPLHF. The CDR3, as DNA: TGTGCCAGCAGCTTAGTAATGGGTAGGCCCTATAATTCACCCCTCCACTTT. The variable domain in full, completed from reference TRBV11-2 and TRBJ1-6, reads EAGVAQSPRYKIIEKRQSVAFWCNPISGHATLYWYQQILGQGPKLLIQFQNNGVVDDSQLPKDRFSAERLKGVDSTLKIQPAKLEDSAVYLCASSLVMGRPYNSPLHFGNGTRLTVT.

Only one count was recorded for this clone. The CDR3 protein is CASTEEGTGAYEQYF. In DNA form, the CDR3 reads TGTGCCAGCACTGAGGAGGGGACAGGGGCCTACGAGCAGTACTTC. The V gene is TRBV2, the J gene TRBJ2-7; 10 bases map to TRBD1. The germline V gene encodes CDR1 SNHLY and CDR2 FYNNEI. The J segment lost 2 bases and the V segment lost 7 bases, leaving 8 bases of the junction unmatched. CDR3 length equals 15 residues.

The CDR3 spells CASSSRTSGTGPRVGNEQFF. DNA of the CDR3: TGTGCCAGCAGCTCCCGCACTTCCGGGACAGGGCCCAGGGTTGGGAATGAGCAGTTCTTC. V is TRBV9 and J is TRBJ2-1; 9 positions match TRBD1. Trimming cost V 4 bases and J 7 bases; bases outside gene matches: 24. The CDR3 extends over 20 amino acids. The germline gives CDR1 SGDLS, CDR2 YYNGEE.

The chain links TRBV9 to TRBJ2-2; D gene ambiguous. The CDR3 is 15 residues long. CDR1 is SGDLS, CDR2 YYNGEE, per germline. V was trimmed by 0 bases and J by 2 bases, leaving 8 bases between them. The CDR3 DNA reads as TGTGCCAGCAGCGTAGGGAATAGAAACACCGGGGAGCTGTTTTTT. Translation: CASSVGNRNTGELFF.

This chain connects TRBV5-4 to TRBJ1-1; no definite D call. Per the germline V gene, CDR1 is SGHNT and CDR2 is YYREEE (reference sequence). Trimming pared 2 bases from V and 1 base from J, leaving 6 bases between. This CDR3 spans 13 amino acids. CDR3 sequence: CASSFPANTEAFF. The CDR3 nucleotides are TGTGCCAGCAGCTTCCCAGCGAACACTGAAGCTTTCTTT.

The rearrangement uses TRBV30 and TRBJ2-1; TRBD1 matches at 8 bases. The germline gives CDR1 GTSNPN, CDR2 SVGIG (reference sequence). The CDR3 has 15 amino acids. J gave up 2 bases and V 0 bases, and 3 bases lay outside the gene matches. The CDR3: CAWSVGQGTYNEQFF. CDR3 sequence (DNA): TGTGCCTGGAGTGTAGGACAGGGAACCTACAATGAGCAGTTCTTC. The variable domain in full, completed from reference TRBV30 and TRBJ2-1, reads SQTIHQWPATLVQPVGSPLSLECTVEGTSNPNLYWYRQAAGRGLQLLFYSVGIGQISSEVPQNLSASRPQDRQFILSSKKLLLSDSGFYLCAWSVGQGTYNEQFFGPGTRLTVL.

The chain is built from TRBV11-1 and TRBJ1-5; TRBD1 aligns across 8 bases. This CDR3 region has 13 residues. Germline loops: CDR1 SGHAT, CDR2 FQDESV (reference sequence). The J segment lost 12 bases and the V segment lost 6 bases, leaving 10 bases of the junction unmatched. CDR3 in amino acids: CASSWDSGTGQHF. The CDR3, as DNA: TGTGCCAGCAGTTGGGATAGCGGGACAGGCCAGCATTTT.

The chain's CDR3 is CASSLGQATLYEQYF. CDR3 sequence (DNA): TGTGCCAGCAGTTTAGGACAGGCCACCCTCTACGAGCAGTACTTC. The chain links TRBV6-5 to TRBJ2-7; 7 bases match TRBD1. The J segment lost 3 bases and the V segment lost 4 bases, leaving 9 bases of the junction unmatched. Per the germline V gene, CDR1 is MNHEY and CDR2 is SVGAGI. The CDR3 is 15 residues long.

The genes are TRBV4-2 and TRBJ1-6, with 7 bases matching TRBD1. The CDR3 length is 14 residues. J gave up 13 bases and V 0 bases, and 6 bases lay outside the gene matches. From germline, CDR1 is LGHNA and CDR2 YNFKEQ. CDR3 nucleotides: TGTGCCAGCAGCCAAGAGAACGCAGGGGGTCCCCTCCACTTT. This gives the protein CASSQENAGGPLHF.

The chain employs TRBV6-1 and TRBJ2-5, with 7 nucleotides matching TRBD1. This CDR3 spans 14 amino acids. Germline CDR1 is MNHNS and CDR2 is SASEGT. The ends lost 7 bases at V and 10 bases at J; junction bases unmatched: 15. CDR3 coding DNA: TGTGCCAGCATCACCAGAGGGCAGGCAGGGGGCCAGTACTTC. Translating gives CASITRGQAGGQYF.

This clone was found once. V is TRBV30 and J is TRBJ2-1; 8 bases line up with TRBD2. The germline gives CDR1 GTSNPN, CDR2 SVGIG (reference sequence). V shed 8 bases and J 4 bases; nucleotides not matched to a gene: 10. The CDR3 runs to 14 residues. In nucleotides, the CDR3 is TGTGCCCAATTCGCCAGCGGGGGTTACAATGAGCAGTTCTTC. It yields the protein CAQFASGGYNEQFF.

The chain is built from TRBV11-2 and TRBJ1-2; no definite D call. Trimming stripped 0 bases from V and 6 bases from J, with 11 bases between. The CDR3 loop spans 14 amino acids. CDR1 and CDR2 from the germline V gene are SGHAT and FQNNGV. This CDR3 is CASSLDPRRDGYTF. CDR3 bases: TGTGCCAGCAGCTTAGATCCCCGGCGTGATGGCTACACCTTC. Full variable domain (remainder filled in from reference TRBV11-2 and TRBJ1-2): EAGVAQSPRYKIIEKRQSVAFWCNPISGHATLYWYQQILGQGPKLLIQFQNNGVVDDSQLPKDRFSAERLKGVDSTLKIQPAKLEDSAVYLCASSLDPRRDGYTFGSGTRLTVV.

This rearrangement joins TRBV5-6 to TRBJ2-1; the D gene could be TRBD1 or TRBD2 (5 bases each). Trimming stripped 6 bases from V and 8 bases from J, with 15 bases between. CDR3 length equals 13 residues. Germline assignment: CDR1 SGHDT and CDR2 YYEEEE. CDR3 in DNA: TGTGCCAGCATCACTAGGGGTCGCGATGAGCAGTTCTTC. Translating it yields CASITRGRDEQFF.

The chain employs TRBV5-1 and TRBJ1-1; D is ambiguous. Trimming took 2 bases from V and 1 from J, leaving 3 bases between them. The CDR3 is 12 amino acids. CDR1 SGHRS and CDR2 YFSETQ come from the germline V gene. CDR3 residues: CASSFGNTEAFF. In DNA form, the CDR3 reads TGCGCCAGCAGCTTCGGGAACACTGAAGCTTTCTTT.

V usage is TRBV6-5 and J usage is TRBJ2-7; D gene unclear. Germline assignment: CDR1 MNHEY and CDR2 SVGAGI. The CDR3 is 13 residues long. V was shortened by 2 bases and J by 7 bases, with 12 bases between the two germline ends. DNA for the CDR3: TGTGCCAGCAGTTACGGACGCGGCTATGAGCAGTACTTC. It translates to CASSYGRGYEQYF.

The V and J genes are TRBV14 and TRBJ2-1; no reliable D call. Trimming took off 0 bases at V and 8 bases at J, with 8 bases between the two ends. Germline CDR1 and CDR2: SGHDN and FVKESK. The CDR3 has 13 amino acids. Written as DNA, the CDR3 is TGTGCCAGCAGCCAAGATGGTTCTTATGAGCAGTTCTTC. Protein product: CASSQDGSYEQFF.

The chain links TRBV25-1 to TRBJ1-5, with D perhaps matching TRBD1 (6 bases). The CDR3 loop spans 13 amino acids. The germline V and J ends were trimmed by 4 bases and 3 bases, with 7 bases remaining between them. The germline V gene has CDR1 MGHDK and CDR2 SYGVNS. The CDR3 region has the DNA TGTGCCAGCAGTGTGGGGGCCAATCAGCCCCAGCATTTT. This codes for CASSVGANQPQHF.

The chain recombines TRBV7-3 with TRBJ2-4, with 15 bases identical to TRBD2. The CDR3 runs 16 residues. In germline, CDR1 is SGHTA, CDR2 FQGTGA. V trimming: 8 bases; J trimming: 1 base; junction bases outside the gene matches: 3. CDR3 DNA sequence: TGTGCCAGCCGGACTAGCGGGGGGGCTGCCAAAAACATTCAGTACTTC. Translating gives CASRTSGGAAKNIQYF.

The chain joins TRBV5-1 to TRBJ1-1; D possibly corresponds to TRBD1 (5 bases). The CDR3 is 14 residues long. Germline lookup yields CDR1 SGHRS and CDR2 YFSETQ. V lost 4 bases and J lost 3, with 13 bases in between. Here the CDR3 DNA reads TGCGCCAGCAGCCCAGGAGGGGCTTACACTGAAGCTTTCTTT. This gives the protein CASSPGGAYTEAFF.

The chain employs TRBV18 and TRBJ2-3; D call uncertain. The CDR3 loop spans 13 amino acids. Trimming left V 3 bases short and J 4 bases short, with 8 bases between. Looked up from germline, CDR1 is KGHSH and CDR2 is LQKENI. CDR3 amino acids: CASSPIEADTQYF. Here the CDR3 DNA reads TGTGCCAGCTCACCCATCGAGGCAGATACGCAGTATTTT.

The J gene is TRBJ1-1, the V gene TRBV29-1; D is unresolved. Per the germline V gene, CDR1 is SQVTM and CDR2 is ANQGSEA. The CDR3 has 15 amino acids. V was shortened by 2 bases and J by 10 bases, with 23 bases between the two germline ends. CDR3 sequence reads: CSVEHPDMIGNRAFF. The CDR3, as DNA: TGCAGCGTTGAACACCCCGATATGATAGGTAACAGAGCTTTCTTT.

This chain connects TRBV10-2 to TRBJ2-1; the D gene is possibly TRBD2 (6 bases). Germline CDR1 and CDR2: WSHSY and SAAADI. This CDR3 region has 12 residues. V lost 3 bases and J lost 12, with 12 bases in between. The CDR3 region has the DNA TGCGCCAGCAGTGATAGAGCCGGGGGGCAGTTCTTC. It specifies CASSDRAGGQFF.

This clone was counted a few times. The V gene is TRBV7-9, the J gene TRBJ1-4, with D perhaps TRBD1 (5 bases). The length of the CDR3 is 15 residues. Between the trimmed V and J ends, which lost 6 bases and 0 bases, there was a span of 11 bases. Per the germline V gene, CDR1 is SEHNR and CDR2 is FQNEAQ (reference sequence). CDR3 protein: CASRDTASTNEKLFF. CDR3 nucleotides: TGTGCCAGCAGGGACACAGCCTCAACTAATGAAAAACTGTTTTTT. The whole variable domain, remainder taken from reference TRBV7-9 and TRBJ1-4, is DTGVSQNPRHKITKRGQNVTFRCDPISEHNRLYWYRQTLGQGPEFLTYFQNEAQLEKSRLLSDRFSAERPKGSFSTLEIQRTEQGDSAMYLCASRDTASTNEKLFFGSGTQLSVL.

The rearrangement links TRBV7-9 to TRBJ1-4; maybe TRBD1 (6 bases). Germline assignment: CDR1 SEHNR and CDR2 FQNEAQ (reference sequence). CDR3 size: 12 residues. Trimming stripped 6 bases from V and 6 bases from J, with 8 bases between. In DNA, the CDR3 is TGTGCCAGCAGACAGGGTCATGAAAAACTGTTTTTT. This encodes CASRQGHEKLFF.